These 27 T cell receptor beta chains share one sample of origin, sequenced in a study of cytotoxic CD8 clonotypes in ibrutinib-treated CLL. The assay was immunoSEQ multiplex PCR, and TCRdb's table has in-frame clones only and misses some. Here the sample spans about 21,000 clones, approximately 74% being singletons. Sequenced here: PBMCs, sampled before ibrutinib treatment. The receptors here all came from a human donor with chronic lymphocytic leukemia.

V and J are TRBV7-3 and TRBJ2-2, with D perhaps TRBD1 or TRBD2 (6 bases each). CDR3 size: 14 residues. CDR1 is SGHTA, CDR2 FQGTGA, per germline. Trimming stripped 5 bases from V and 4 bases from J, with 11 bases between. The CDR3 protein is CASSPGAGTGELFF. CDR3 nucleotides: TGTGCCAGCAGCCCGGGGGCGGGCACCGGGGAGCTGTTTTTT. The complete variable domain, with remaining parts taken from reference TRBV7-3 and TRBJ2-2, reads GAGVSQTPSNKVTEKGKYVELRCDPISGHTALYWYRQSLGQGPEFLIYFQGTGAADDSGLPNDRFFAVRPEGSVSTLKIQRTERGDSAVYLCASSPGAGTGELFFGEGSRLTVL.

This clone has only a few counts. This sequence joins TRBV9 and TRBJ2-2; D is ambiguous. V gave up 3 bases and J gave up 4 bases, with 10 bases separating them. CDR1 and CDR2 (germline): SGDLS, YYNGEE. This CDR3 spans 14 amino acids. The CDR3 region is CASSGQLATGELFF. The CDR3, as DNA: TGTGCCAGCAGCGGCCAACTGGCCACCGGGGAGCTGTTTTTT.

This chain links TRBV6-1 with TRBJ2-1; TRBD2 matches at 7 bases. CDR3 length: 14 residues. The germline V gene encodes CDR1 MNHNS and CDR2 SASEGT. V shed 4 bases and J 4 bases; nucleotides not matched to a gene: 4. CDR3 protein: CASSVSGVYNEQFF. The DNA for the CDR3 is TGTGCCAGCAGTGTCAGCGGGGTATACAATGAGCAGTTCTTC.

For the CDR3, the DNA is TGTGCCAGCAGCTTAGGGGGGACAGGACAATTAAGCAATCAGCCCCAGCATTTT. This sequence encodes CASSLGGTGQLSNQPQHF. The J gene is TRBJ1-5, the V gene TRBV7-3, with 8 bases that match TRBD1. The CDR3 runs to 18 residues. The germline V gene encodes CDR1 SGHTA and CDR2 FQGTGA. V trimming: 2 bases; J trimming: 1 base; junction bases outside the gene matches: 10.

V usage is TRBV30 and J usage is TRBJ1-5; TRBD1 is a possible D gene (5 bases). CDR3 length: 17 residues. Germline values: CDR1 GTSNPN, CDR2 SVGIG (reference sequence). The V end was cut by 5 bases, the J end by 6 bases, with 26 bases between. The CDR3 DNA sequence: TGTGCCTGGTCAAACTCTCGGGGCAAGTTTGATGGTCAGCCCCAGCATTTT. Translated, it gives CAWSNSRGKFDGQPQHF. The full variable domain, rest sourced from reference TRBV30 and TRBJ1-5, is SQTIHQWPATLVQPVGSPLSLECTVEGTSNPNLYWYRQAAGRGLQLLFYSVGIGQISSEVPQNLSASRPQDRQFILSSKKLLLSDSGFYLCAWSNSRGKFDGQPQHFGDGTRLSIL.

This clone was observed a single time. The V and J genes are TRBV10-3 and TRBJ2-3, with 13 bases lining up with TRBD2. Germline CDR1 reads ENHRY; CDR2 reads SYGVKD. After removal of 7 bases from V and 0 bases from J, the junction contained 7 bases not matched to a gene. The CDR3 contains 17 residues. Here the CDR3 reads CAITTGTSGASTDTQYF. CDR3 DNA sequence: TGTGCCATCACCACTGGGACTAGCGGGGCTAGCACAGATACGCAGTATTTT.

The J gene is TRBJ2-7, the V gene TRBV7-9; tentative D call: TRBD1 (5 bases). The CDR3 covers 14 residues. V lost 2 bases and J lost 2, with 10 bases in between. Germline V CDR1 and CDR2: SEHNR, FQNEAQ (reference sequence). The CDR3 reads CASSLWTNPYEQYF. CDR3 sequence (DNA): TGTGCCAGCAGCTTATGGACAAACCCCTACGAGCAGTACTTC.

In this sample, this clone turned up a few times. The chain links TRBV5-1 to TRBJ2-2, with a possible D match to TRBD1 (6 bases). This CDR3 has 14 amino acids. Between the trimmed V and J ends, which lost 0 bases and 5 bases, there was a span of 8 bases. The germline CDR1 and CDR2 sequences are SGHRS and YFSETQ. CDR3 nucleotide sequence: TGCGCCAGCAGCTTGGACAGGGCAACCGGGGAGCTGTTTTTT. This sequence encodes CASSLDRATGELFF.

The rearrangement links TRBV10-1 to TRBJ2-2, with 14 bases identical to TRBD2. Germline lookup yields CDR1 WNHNN and CDR2 SYGVQD (reference sequence). V dropped 6 bases and J dropped 6; count of bases not matched to a gene: 9. This CDR3 has 17 residues. The CDR3, as DNA: TGCGCCAGCAGCCCACCGGGACTAGCGGGAGAACCCGGGGAGCTGTTTTTT. Translating gives CASSPPGLAGEPGELFF.

The table lists this clone with a count of one. The gene calls are TRBV4-3 and TRBJ2-1; no definite D call. Per germline, CDR1 LGHNA and CDR2 YSLEER. This CDR3 has 13 residues. Trimming removed 1 base from V and 8 bases from J, with 9 bases in between. This chain's CDR3 is CASSQGNRDEQFF. In nucleotides, the CDR3 is TGCGCCAGCAGCCAAGGTAATCGGGATGAGCAGTTCTTC.

The J gene is TRBJ1-4, the V gene TRBV5-8, with unresolved D. Germline CDR1 SGHTS, CDR2 YDEGEE. This CDR3 comprises 11 residues. V was pared by 8 bases and J by 8 bases, with 10 bases between. The CDR3 DNA follows: TGTGCCAGATCCAGAGGAGAAAAACTGTTTTTT. Translating it yields CARSRGEKLFF. The full variable domain, in which reference TRBV5-8 and TRBJ1-4 provide the parts outside the CDR3, is EAGVTQSPTHLIKTRGQQATLRCSPISGHTSVYWYQQALGLGLQFLLWYDEGEERNRGNFPPRFSGRQFPNYSSELNVNALELEDSALYLCARSRGEKLFFGSGTQLSVL.

The genes are TRBV11-3 and TRBJ2-5; TRBD2 might be the D (5 bases). The CDR3 runs to 15 residues. V was clipped by 5 bases and J by 5 bases, with 18 bases between them. Germline V gene sequence: CDR1 SGHNT, CDR2 YENEEA. CDR3 sequence (DNA): TGTGCCAGCAGCATCACGAGTGGGAGTGGGGAGACCCAGTACTTC. Protein: CASSITSGSGETQYF.

V and J are TRBV4-1 and TRBJ2-6; maybe TRBD2 (5 bases). V lost 0 bases, J lost 0 bases, and 15 bases lay in between. This CDR3 comprises 19 residues. Germline CDR1 MGHRA, CDR2 YSYEKL. CDR3 in DNA: TGCGCCAGCAGCCAAGATGAGGGCGGTCTACCCTCTGGGGCCAACGTCCTGACTTTC. Protein sequence: CASSQDEGGLPSGANVLTF.

The rearrangement joins TRBV9 to TRBJ2-7; no definite D call. The V end lost 2 bases, the J end lost 2 bases, and 11 bases lay between the germline ends. The CDR3 has 14 amino acids. Germline V CDR1 and CDR2: SGDLS, YYNGEE. This CDR3 reads CASSVSSETYEQYF. As DNA, the CDR3 is TGTGCCAGCAGCGTTTCCTCCGAGACCTACGAGCAGTACTTC. Using reference TRBV9 and TRBJ2-7 for the parts outside the CDR3, the full variable domain is DSGVTQTPKHLITATGQRVTLRCSPRSGDLSVYWYQQSLDQGLQFLIQYYNGEERAKGNILERFSAQQFPDLHSELNLSSLELGDSALYFCASSVSSETYEQYFGPGTRLTVT.

The chain has TRBV4-1 and TRBJ2-2; 7 nucleotides agree with TRBD1. V gave up 1 base and J gave up 7 bases; unmatched junction bases: 3. This CDR3 is 14 amino acids long. CDR1 MGHRA and CDR2 YSYEKL come from the germline V gene. CDR3 in DNA: TGCGCCAGCAGCCAAGTGAGGGGGCACGGGGAGCTGTTTTTT. Amino acids: CASSQVRGHGELFF.

This clone has more than one count but fewer than ten. V gene TRBV7-2 combines with J gene TRBJ2-3; D is ambiguous. CDR1 and CDR2 (germline): SGHTA, FQGNSA. This CDR3 region has 16 residues. The germline V and J ends were trimmed by 5 bases and 1 base, with 16 bases remaining between them. CDR3 residues: CASSPPLASRTDTQYF. The CDR3 nucleotides are TGTGCCAGCAGCCCGCCACTGGCGTCCCGCACAGATACGCAGTATTTT.

In this sample, this clone turned up once. The chain joins TRBV28 to TRBJ2-7; D is possibly TRBD1 (7 bases). The germline CDR1 and CDR2 sequences are MDHEN and SYDVKM. There are 17 residues in the CDR3. Trimming removed 6 bases from V and 5 bases from J, with 26 bases in between. CDR3 bases: TGTGCCAGCAGCCCCGTGGGTAAGACAGGGAGGTTCCACGAGCAGTACTTC. This encodes CASSPVGKTGRFHEQYF.

The gene calls are TRBV9 and TRBJ1-2, with 8 bases that match TRBD1. This CDR3 region has 13 residues. Germline V gives CDR1 SGDLS, CDR2 YYNGEE. V dropped 4 bases and J dropped 4; count of bases not matched to a gene: 3. CDR3 sequence reads: CASSITGGYGYTF. As DNA, the CDR3 is TGTGCCAGCAGCATCACAGGGGGCTATGGCTACACCTTC.

This clone was found a few times. The chain recombines TRBV5-1 with TRBJ1-5, with TRBD1 matching over 7 bases. V gave up 4 bases and J gave up 1 base; unmatched junction bases: 2. CDR1 is SGHRS, CDR2 YFSETQ, per germline. The CDR3 contains 14 residues. The CDR3 sequence is CASSLTGSNQPQHF. As DNA, the CDR3 is TGCGCCAGCAGCCTGACAGGGAGCAATCAGCCCCAGCATTTT.

This clone has just a few counts. The chain combines TRBV10-3 with TRBJ1-4; D ambiguous. V was shortened by 2 bases and J by 8 bases, with 9 bases between the two germline ends. In germline, CDR1 is ENHRY, CDR2 SYGVKD. This CDR3 region has 13 residues. This CDR3 is CAISEQVWEKLFF. The CDR3 DNA sequence: TGTGCCATCAGTGAGCAGGTTTGGGAAAAACTGTTTTTT.

The chain couples TRBV9 to TRBJ2-1; the match to TRBD2 covers 10 bases. Germline V gives CDR1 SGDLS, CDR2 YYNGEE. The V and J ends lost 4 bases and 7 bases, in that order; junction bases with no gene match: 5. The CDR3 covers 14 residues. CDR3 in amino acids: CASSRTSGFNEQFF. Here the CDR3 DNA reads TGTGCCAGCAGCCGGACTAGCGGCTTTAATGAGCAGTTCTTC.

The chain is built from TRBV28 and TRBJ2-1, with D possibly matching TRBD2 (5 bases). The germline V and J ends were trimmed by 6 bases and 4 bases, with 10 bases remaining between them. The CDR3 has 13 residues. Germline CDR1 is MDHEN and CDR2 is SYDVKM. The CDR3 is CASSSDSYNEQFF. CDR3 DNA: TGTGCCAGCAGCTCGGACTCTTACAATGAGCAGTTCTTC.

The V and J genes are TRBV28 and TRBJ2-3; 11 bases are shared with TRBD2. V trimming: 6 bases; J trimming: 4 bases; junction bases outside the gene matches: 6. The length of the CDR3 is 15 residues. The germline V gene has CDR1 MDHEN and CDR2 SYDVKM. The CDR3 loop is CASRLAGGQPDTQYF. CDR3 in DNA: TGTGCCAGCAGATTAGCGGGAGGGCAGCCAGATACGCAGTATTTT.

The rearrangement joins TRBV19 to TRBJ2-1; D remains ambiguous. Germline assignment: CDR1 LNHDA and CDR2 SQIVND (reference sequence). CDR3 length: 11 residues. V lost 4 bases to trimming and J lost 4 bases, with 2 bases between them. CDR3 loop: CASSNYNEQFF. The CDR3 coding sequence is TGTGCCAGTAGTAATTACAATGAGCAGTTCTTC. Filled out from reference TRBV19 and TRBJ2-1, the complete variable domain reads DGGITQSPKYLFRKEGQNVTLSCEQNLNHDAMYWYRQDPGQGLRLIYYSQIVNDFQKGDIAEGYSVSREKKESFPLTVTSAQKNPTAFYLCASSNYNEQFFGPGTRLTVL.

The gene calls are TRBV14 and TRBJ2-1, with 11 bases that match TRBD2. Germline V gene data show CDR1 as SGHDN and CDR2 as FVKESK. Germline trimming cut 5 bases from V and 13 bases from J; bases unmatched to any gene: 7. This CDR3 has 13 amino acids. The CDR3 is CASSTLAGEAQFF. The DNA of the CDR3 is TGTGCCAGCAGCACACTAGCGGGAGAGGCACAGTTCTTC.

This chain connects TRBV5-1 to TRBJ2-3; D might be TRBD1 or TRBD2, each matching 5 bases. Germline CDR1 SGHRS, CDR2 YFSETQ. V gave up 3 bases and J gave up 5 bases, with 7 bases separating them. The CDR3 runs 12 residues. CDR3 in amino acids: CASSSRGDTQYF. In DNA, the CDR3 is TGCGCCAGCAGCTCGAGGGGAGATACGCAGTATTTT.

This clone was detected only once. V is TRBV18 and J is TRBJ2-5; no clear D gene. Germline V CDR1 and CDR2: KGHSH, LQKENI. The V end lost 2 bases, the J end lost 4 bases, and 2 bases lay between the germline ends. The CDR3 is 11 amino acids. CDR3 residues: CASSPGETQYF. The CDR3 nucleotides are TGTGCCAGCTCACCAGGAGAGACCCAGTACTTC.